The present TCR beta chain was sequenced within a study of T cell responses to AZD1222 COVID-19 vaccine. Assay used: immunoSEQ multiplex PCR; TCRdb lists only in-frame clones, some missing. The sample lists approximately 110,000 clones, roughly 85% occurring once. Overall study results and limits: Just 5 to 7 people given AZD1222 tested seropositive at baseline. Repertoires were collected only later (after the peak T cell response had occurred).

As regards this clone: Its antigen is still unknown.

Germline lookup yields CDR1 SGHTA and CDR2 FQGNSA. Trimming left V 0 bases short and J 1 base short, with 12 bases between. The CDR3 extends over 16 amino acids. This material consisted of peripheral blood, taken 28 days after the second AZD1222 dose. This TCR came from an adult who received the AZD1222 COVID-19 vaccine. This chain uses TRBV7-2 with TRBJ1-2; D is undetermined. DNA for the CDR3: TGTGCCAGCAGCTTAGCGCCAGCCGGAAATAACTATGGCTACACCTTC. Protein: CASSLAPAGNNYGYTF.